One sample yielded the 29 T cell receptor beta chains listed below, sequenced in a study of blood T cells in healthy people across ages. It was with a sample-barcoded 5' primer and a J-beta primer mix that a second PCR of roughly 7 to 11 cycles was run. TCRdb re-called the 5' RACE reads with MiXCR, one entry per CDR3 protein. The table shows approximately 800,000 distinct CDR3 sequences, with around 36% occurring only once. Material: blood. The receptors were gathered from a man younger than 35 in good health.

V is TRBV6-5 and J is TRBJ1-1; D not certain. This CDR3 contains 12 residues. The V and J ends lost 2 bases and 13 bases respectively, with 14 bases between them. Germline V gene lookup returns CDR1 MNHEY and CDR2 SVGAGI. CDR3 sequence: CASSYTRSELFF. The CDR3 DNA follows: TGTGCCAGCAGTTACACGCGGTCGGAGCTTTTCTTT.

The CDR3 DNA reads as TGCGCCAGCAGCCAAGCGGAGGGCATGACTGAAGCTTTCTTT. Amino acids: CASSQAEGMTEAFF. This sequence joins TRBV4-3 and TRBJ1-1; D gene ambiguous. Germline V gene lookup returns CDR1 LGHNA and CDR2 YSLEER. Trimming removed 1 base at V and 5 bases at J, with 11 bases between. The CDR3 runs to 14 residues.

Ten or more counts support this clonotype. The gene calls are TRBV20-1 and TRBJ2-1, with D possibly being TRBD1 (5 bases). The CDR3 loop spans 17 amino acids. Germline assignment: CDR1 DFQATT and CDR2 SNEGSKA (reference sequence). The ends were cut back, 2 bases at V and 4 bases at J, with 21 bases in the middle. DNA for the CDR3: TGCAGTGCTAGACTACCCCCTGGGGCAGGATATTACAATGAGCAGTTCTTC. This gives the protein CSARLPPGAGYYNEQFF.

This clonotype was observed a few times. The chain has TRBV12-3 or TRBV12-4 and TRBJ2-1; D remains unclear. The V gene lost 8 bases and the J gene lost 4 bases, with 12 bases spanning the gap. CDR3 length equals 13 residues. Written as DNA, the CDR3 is TGTGCCAGCGGTCGCATCGTATACAATGAGCAGTTCTTC. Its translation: CASGRIVYNEQFF.

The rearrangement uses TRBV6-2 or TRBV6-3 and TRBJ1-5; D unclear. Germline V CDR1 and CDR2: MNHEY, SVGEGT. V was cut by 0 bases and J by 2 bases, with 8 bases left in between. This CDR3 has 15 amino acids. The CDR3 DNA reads TGTGCCAGCAGTTACTCGACGTTTGGCAATCAGCCCCAGCATTTT. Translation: CASSYSTFGNQPQHF.

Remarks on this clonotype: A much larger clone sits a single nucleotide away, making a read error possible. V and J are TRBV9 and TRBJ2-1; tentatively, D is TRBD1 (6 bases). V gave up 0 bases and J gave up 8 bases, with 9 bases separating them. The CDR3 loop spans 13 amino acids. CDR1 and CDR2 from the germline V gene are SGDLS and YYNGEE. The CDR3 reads CASSVVHRDEQFF. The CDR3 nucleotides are TGTGCCAGCAGCGTAGTTCACAGGGATGAGCAGTTCTTC.

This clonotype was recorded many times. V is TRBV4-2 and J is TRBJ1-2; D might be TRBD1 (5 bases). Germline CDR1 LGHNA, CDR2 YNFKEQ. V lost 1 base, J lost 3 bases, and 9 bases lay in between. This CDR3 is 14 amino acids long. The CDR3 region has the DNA TGTGCCAGCAGCCAAGGGGGCGATGACTATGGCTACACCTTC. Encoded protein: CASSQGGDDYGYTF.

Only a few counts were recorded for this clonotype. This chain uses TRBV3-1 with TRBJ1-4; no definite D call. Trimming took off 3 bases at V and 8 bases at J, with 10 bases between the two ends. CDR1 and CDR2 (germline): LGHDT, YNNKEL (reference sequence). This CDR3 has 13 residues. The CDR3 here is CASSQGEGEKLFF. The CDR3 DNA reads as TGTGCCAGCAGCCAGGGTGAGGGCGAAAAACTGTTTTTT.

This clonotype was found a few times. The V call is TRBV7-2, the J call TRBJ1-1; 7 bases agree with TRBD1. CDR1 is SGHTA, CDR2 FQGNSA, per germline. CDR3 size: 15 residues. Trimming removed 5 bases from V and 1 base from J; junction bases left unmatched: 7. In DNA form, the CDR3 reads TGTGCCAGCAGCCCGGGCAGGGGGACGAACACTGAAGCTTTCTTT. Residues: CASSPGRGTNTEAFF.

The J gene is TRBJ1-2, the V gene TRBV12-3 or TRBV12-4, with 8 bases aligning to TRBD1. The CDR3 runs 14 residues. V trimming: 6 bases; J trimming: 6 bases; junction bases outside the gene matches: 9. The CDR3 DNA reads TGTGCCAGCAGCTCCGCAGGGGGCCTGGATGGCTACACCTTC. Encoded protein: CASSSAGGLDGYTF.

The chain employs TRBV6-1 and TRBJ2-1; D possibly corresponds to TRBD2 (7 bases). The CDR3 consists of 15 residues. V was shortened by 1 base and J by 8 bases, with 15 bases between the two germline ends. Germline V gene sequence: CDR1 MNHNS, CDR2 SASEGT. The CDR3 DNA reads TGTGCCAGCAGTGAAGTAGACGAGGGGGGGGATGAGCAGTTCTTC. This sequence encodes CASSEVDEGGDEQFF.

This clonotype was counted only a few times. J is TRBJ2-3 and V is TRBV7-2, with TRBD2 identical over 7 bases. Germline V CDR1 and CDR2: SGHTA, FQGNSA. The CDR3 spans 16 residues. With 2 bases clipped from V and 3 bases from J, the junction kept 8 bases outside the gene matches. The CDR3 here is CASSLTSGVGTDTQYF. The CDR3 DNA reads TGTGCCAGCAGCTTAACCAGCGGGGTGGGGACAGATACGCAGTATTTT.

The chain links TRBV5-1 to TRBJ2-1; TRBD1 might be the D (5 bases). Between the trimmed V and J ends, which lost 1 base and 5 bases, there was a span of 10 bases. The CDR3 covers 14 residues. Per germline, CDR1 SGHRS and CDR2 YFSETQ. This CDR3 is CASSLWGADNEQFF. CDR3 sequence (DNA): TGCGCCAGCAGCTTGTGGGGCGCGGACAATGAGCAGTTCTTC.

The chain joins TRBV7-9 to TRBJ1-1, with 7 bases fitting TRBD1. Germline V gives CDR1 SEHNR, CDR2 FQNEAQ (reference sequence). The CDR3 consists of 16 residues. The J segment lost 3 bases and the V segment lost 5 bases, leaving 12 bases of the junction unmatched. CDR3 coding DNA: TGTGCCAGCAGCCTAGAGACAGGGTTATCGCACACTGAAGCTTTCTTT. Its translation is CASSLETGLSHTEAFF. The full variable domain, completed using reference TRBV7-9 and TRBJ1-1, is DTGVSQNPRHKITKRGQNVTFRCDPISEHNRLYWYRQTLGQGPEFLTYFQNEAQLEKSRLLSDRFSAERPKGSFSTLEIQRTEQGDSAMYLCASSLETGLSHTEAFFGQGTRLTVV.

CDR3 DNA: TGTGCCAGCAGCCTATCCGGGTTAGCGATGTACTTC. It codes for CASSLSGLAMYF. The V gene is TRBV7-2, the J gene TRBJ2-7, with D maybe TRBD2 (5 bases). Trimming removed 5 bases from V and 12 bases from J, with 17 bases in between. The germline V gene encodes CDR1 SGHTA and CDR2 FQGNSA. The CDR3 totals 12 residues.

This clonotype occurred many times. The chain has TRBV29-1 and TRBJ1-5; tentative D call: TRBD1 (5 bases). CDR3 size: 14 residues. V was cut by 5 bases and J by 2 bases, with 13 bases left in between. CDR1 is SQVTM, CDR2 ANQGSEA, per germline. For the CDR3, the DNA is TGCAGCGTTTTAGCCCGGGACGGCAATCAGCCCCAGCATTTT. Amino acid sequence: CSVLARDGNQPQHF.

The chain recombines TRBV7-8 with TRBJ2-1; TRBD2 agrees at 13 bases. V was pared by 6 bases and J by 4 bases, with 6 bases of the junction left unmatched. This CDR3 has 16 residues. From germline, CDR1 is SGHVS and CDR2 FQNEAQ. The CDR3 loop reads CASRRTSGGNYNEQFF. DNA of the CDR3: TGTGCCAGCAGACGGACTAGCGGGGGAAATTACAATGAGCAGTTCTTC.

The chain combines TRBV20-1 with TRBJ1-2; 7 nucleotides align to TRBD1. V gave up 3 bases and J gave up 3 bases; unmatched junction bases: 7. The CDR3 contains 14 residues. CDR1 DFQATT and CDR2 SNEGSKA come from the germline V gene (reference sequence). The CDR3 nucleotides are TGCAGTGCTAGGGTCGACAGGGAGGACTATGGCTACACCTTC. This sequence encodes CSARVDREDYGYTF.

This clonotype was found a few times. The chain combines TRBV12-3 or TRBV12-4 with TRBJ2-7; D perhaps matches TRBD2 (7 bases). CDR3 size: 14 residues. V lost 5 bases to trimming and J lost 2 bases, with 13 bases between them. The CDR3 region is CASSTGGLTYEQYF. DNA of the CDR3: TGTGCCAGCAGTACCGGGGGGCTGACCTACGAGCAGTACTTC.

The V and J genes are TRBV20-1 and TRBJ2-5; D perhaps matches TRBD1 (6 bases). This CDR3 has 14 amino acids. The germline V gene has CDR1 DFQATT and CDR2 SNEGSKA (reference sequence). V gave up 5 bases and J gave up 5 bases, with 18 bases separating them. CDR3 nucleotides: TGCAGTGCTGTTAGACTACAGGGAAGGGAGACCCAGTACTTC. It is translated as CSAVRLQGRETQYF.

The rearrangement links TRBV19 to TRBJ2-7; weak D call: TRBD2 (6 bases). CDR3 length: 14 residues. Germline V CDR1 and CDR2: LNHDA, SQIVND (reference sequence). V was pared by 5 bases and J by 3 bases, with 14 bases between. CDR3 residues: CASSRGLIGYEQYF. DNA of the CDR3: TGTGCCAGTAGTCGTGGACTAATCGGCTACGAGCAGTACTTC.

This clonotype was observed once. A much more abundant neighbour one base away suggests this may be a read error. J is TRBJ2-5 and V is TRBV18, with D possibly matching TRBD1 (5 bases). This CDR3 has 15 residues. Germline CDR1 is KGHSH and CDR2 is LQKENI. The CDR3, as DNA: TGTGCCAGCCCACCACGGACAAACCTAGGAGAGACCCAGTACTTC. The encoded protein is CASPPRTNLGETQYF.

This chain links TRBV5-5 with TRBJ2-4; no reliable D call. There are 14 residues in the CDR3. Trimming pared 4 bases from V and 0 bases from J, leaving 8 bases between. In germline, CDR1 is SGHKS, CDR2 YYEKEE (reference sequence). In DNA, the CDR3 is TGTGCCAGCAGCGTATCGACAGCCAAAAACATTCAGTACTTC. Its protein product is CASSVSTAKNIQYF.

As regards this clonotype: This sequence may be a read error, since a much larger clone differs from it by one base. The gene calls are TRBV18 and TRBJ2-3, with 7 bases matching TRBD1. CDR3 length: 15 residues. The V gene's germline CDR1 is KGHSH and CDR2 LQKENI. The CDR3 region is CASLPPTGKKDTQYF. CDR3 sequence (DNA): TGTGCCAGCTTACCACCGACAGGGAAAAAAGATACGCAGTATTTT.

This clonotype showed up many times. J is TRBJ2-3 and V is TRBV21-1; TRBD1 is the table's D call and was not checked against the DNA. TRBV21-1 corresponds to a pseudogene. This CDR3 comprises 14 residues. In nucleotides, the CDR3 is TGTGCCAGCAGCCTTGGGGTCCCGGCAGATACGCAGTATTTT. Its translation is CASSLGVPADTQYF.

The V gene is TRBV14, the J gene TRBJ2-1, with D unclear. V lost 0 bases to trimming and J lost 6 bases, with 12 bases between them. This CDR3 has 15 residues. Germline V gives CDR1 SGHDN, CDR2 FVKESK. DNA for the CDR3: TGTGCCAGCAGCCAAGACATCGGCAGAGGCAATGAGCAGTTCTTC. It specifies CASSQDIGRGNEQFF.

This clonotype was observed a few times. The CDR3 loop reads CASSPGGLAYEQYF. CDR3 sequence (DNA): TGTGCCAGCAGCCCAGGTGGGCTCGCCTACGAGCAGTACTTC. The rearrangement links TRBV5-6 to TRBJ2-7; D is uncertain. The V gene lost 4 bases and the J gene lost 2 bases, with 13 bases spanning the gap. Germline V gene lookup returns CDR1 SGHDT and CDR2 YYEEEE. The length of the CDR3 is 14 residues.

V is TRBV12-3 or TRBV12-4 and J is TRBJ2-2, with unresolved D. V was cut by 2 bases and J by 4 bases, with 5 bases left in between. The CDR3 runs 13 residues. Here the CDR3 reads CASSLMVTGELFF. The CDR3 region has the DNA TGTGCCAGCAGTTTAATGGTCACCGGGGAGCTGTTTTTT.

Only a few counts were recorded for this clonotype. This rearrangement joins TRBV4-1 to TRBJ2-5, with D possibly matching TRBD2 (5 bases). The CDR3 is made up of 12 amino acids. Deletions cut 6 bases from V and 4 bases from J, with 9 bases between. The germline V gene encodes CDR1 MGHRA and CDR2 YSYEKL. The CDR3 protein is CASRSGSETQYF. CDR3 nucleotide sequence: TGCGCCAGCAGGTCGGGGTCAGAGACCCAGTACTTC.